This T cell receptor beta chain stems from a study of blood T cell repertoires in COVID-19 (TCRdb year 2020). Some background on the complete study: Collaborator samples came from the United States, Italy and Spain and covered acute and convalescent phases of COVID-19. The prospective study material was composed of cDNA or gDNA derived from T cells, B-cell-depleted T cells, or PBMCs. The dataset comprised deeply sampled blood TCRbeta repertoires from subjects exposed to, actively infected with, or recovered from COVID-19. A freely available public database, intended as a resource for researchers studying the immune response to SARS-CoV-2, is where the repertoires were released. Samples came from the ongoing ImmuneRACE study (first 160 participants) plus 1,254 subjects from 6 global collaborators. The sample metadata nearly always contained a de-identified subject ID, COVID-19 status, age in years and sex. Where available, HLA class I and class II types were obtained from metadata supplied by the sample provider rather than from assay-based typing. Overall study results and their limits: The quantity of clinical and demographic metadata differed by source and by participant and was supplied without curation.

Collaborating institutions collected whole blood in K2EDTA tubes following their own protocols. Collaborator samples were shipped for TCRbeta analysis as frozen whole blood, isolated PBMCs, or DNA extracted from either sample type. The immunoSEQ Assay, a bias-controlled multiplex PCR, was used to amplify TCRbeta CDR3 regions from genomic DNA. In the paper's pipeline: Nucleated cell counts per sample were estimated from amplification of reference gene primers within the assay. To quantify the absolute abundance of each unique TCRbeta CDR3 rearrangement, sequence reads were collapsed and filtered. For each sample, productive Simpson clonality was calculated as the square root of Simpson's diversity index across productive rearrangements. TCRdb provides this immuneACCESS table in a form limited to in-frame rearrangements. Some clones are lacking; in checked studies, under half of them reflect an unresolved V gene, and why the rest are absent is not known. V, J and clone size derive from that table, while D and trimming were established from the DNA sequence. The sample profile shows 250,000 or so clones; more than 85% of them were found once. In total, the top ten clones hold over 6% of the sample.

On this clone: This receptor's antigen is unknown. The input lacks base qualities; no much larger clone sits a single base away.

Clipping removes 1 base from V and 5 bases from J, with 7 as the unmatched junction base count. From a lookup of the germline V gene (reference sequence), CDR1 and CDR2 are LNHDA and SQIVND. The CDR3 measures 15 amino acids from cysteine to phenylalanine. Here the CDR3 DNA is all that survives: 45 bases in frame from base 1. The rearranged chain carries TRBV19 and TRBJ1-2; 7 bases in the junction line up with TRBD1. The TCR comes from a woman aged 70 to 79 with active or convalescent COVID-19. The sequenced sample consisted of peripheral blood. The CDR3 region: CASSIGGEGAYGYTF. The DNA sequence reads TGTGCCAGTAGTATAGGGGGAGAGGGGGCGTATGGCTACACCTTC. The variable domain in full, with residues beyond the CDR3 obtained from the reference TRBV19 and TRBJ1-2 genes, is DGGITQSPKYLFRKEGQNVTLSCEQNLNHDAMYWYRQDPGQGLRLIYYSQIVNDFQKGDIAEGYSVSREKKESFPLTVTSAQKNPTAFYLCASSIGGEGAYGYTFGSGTRLTVV.